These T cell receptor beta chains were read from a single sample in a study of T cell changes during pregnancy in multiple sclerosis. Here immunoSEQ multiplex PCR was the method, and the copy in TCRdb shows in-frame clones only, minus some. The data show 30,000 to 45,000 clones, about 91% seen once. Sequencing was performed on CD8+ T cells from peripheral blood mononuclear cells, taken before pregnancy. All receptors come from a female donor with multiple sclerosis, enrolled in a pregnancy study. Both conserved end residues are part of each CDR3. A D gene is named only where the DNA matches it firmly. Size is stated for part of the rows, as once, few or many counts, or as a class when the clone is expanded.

TGCGCCAGCAGCCTCCAGGGCAATCAGCCCCAGCATTTT,CASSLQGNQPQHF,.,TRBJ1-5,.,TRBV5-1
TGTGCCAGCAGTTTAAGACAGGGCGGGAATGAGCAGTTCTTC,CASSLRQGGNEQFF,.,TRBJ2-1,TRBD1,TRBV28
TGTGCCAGCAGCCTGGGGGACAGTATGAACACTGAAGCTTTCTTT,CASSLGDSMNTEAFF,.,TRBJ1-1,TRBD1,TRBV5-8
TGTGCCAGCAGCTTAACCCGGACTAGCGGGAGTGATGTAGATACGCAGTATTTT,CASSLTRTSGSDVDTQYF,.,TRBJ2-3,TRBD2,TRBV7-3
TGTGCCACCAGCACCCTCAGGGGTGGGACTGAAGCTTTCTTT,CATSTLRGGTEAFF,large,TRBJ1-1,.,TRBV15
TGTGCCAGCAGGGGACAGGGCCCCTACGAGCAGTACTTC,CASRGQGPYEQYF,.,TRBJ2-7,TRBD1,TRBV28
TGTGCCAGCAGCGTAGTAGAAAGCTACGAGCAGTACTTC,CASSVVESYEQYF,.,TRBJ2-7,.,TRBV9
TGTGCCAGCAGCTCGGGACTAGCATTCGGTGAGCAGTTCTTC,CASSSGLAFGEQFF,.,TRBJ2-1,TRBD2,TRBV7-2
TGCGCCAGCAGCCATGTCATGAACACTGAAGCTTTCTTT,CASSHVMNTEAFF,medium-sized,TRBJ1-1,.,TRBV5-1
TGTGCCAGCAGCGCACAGGGGTATGGAGACTATGGCTACACCTTC,CASSAQGYGDYGYTF,.,TRBJ1-2,TRBD1,TRBV9
TGTGCCAGCACCAACGAGGAGGGGGACAGGGACGGCTACACCTTC,CASTNEEGDRDGYTF,.,TRBJ1-2,TRBD1,TRBV6-5
TGTGCCAGCAGCTTAGTGACAGGGTCCCACGAGCAGTACTTC,CASSLVTGSHEQYF,.,TRBJ2-7,TRBD1,TRBV7-9
TGCAGTGCTAGAGATACGGGCGAGCAGTACTTC,CSARDTGEQYF,.,TRBJ2-7,.,TRBV20-1
TGTGCCAGCAGTGGACGGGACAGGGGGCTGGCAGCTTTCTTT,CASSGRDRGLAAFF,once,TRBJ1-1,TRBD1,TRBV25-1
TGTGCCAGTAGTATAGGTGGGGGCCCAGCAGATACGCAGTATTTT,CASSIGGGPADTQYF,.,TRBJ2-3,.,TRBV19
TGTGCCAGCAGTTTCCGGGGGGCCTACGAGCAGTACTTC,CASSFRGAYEQYF,.,TRBJ2-7,TRBD2,TRBV27
TGTGCCAGCAGTTTAGGACTAGCGGGAGGTGTCGCCGGGGAGCTGTTTTTT,CASSLGLAGGVAGELFF,few,TRBJ2-2,TRBD2,TRBV28
TGTGCCAGCAGCTCGGAGGACAGGGCGGTTTCGGGCTACACCTTC,CASSSEDRAVSGYTF,.,TRBJ1-2,TRBD1,TRBV7-9
TGTGCCAGCAGTGGAAATCTAGCGGGAGCCACCTTGAACACCGGGGAGCTGTTTTTT,CASSGNLAGATLNTGELFF,.,TRBJ2-2,TRBD2,TRBV2
TGTGCCAGCAGTTACTCGGCACCAGGGGTGAGACAGCCCCAGCATTTT,CASSYSAPGVRQPQHF,few,TRBJ1-5,.,TRBV6-5
TGTGCCAGCAGCCAAGACCTCGGGACAGATTCCTACAATGAGCAGTTCTTC,CASSQDLGTDSYNEQFF,once,TRBJ2-1,TRBD1,TRBV14
TGTGCCAGCAGCAAAGACGGAGTCTTCCCCCAGACCCAGTACTTC,CASSKDGVFPQTQYF,once,TRBJ2-5,.,TRBV21-1
TGTGCCAGCAGTGCAGGTGTAAATGAGCAGTTCTTC,CASSAGVNEQFF,.,TRBJ2-1,.,TRBV2
TGTGCCAGCAGTTCCTCGTACAGGGGCTTGTATGGCTACACCTTC,CASSSSYRGLYGYTF,.,TRBJ1-2,TRBD1,TRBV28
TGTGCCAGCAGGAGTCTAGCGGGACTACTTACCGATGAGCAGTTCTTC,CASRSLAGLLTDEQFF,.,TRBJ2-1,TRBD2,TRBV27
TGTGCCAGCAGCCTTGGGACAGGGCGCGCCTACGAGCAGTACTTC,CASSLGTGRAYEQYF,.,TRBJ2-7,TRBD1,TRBV9
TGTGCCACCAGCCATGGGACTAGCGGGAGACAGACCCAGTACTTC,CATSHGTSGRQTQYF,.,TRBJ2-5,TRBD2,TRBV15
TGTGCCAGCAGTCCTAGGACTAGCGGACACAATGAGCAGTTCTTC,CASSPRTSGHNEQFF,.,TRBJ2-1,TRBD2,TRBV6-5
TGTGCCAGCAGTTTAAGTACAGGGTCGGGCACCGGGGAGCTGTTTTTT,CASSLSTGSGTGELFF,.,TRBJ2-2,.,TRBV27
TGCGCCAGCAGCTTGACCGGGACAGGGGTCCAAGAGACCCAGTACTTC,CASSLTGTGVQETQYF,.,TRBJ2-5,TRBD1,TRBV5-1
TGTGCCAGTAAAACGACAGGGGGGCTTGAAGCTTTCTTT,CASKTTGGLEAFF,.,TRBJ1-1,TRBD1,TRBV25-1
TGTGCCAGCAGTTACGAGGCAGGGGTCTCTGGAAACACCATATATTTT,CASSYEAGVSGNTIYF,once,TRBJ1-3,.,TRBV6-5
TGTGCCAGCAGCGGCCCCATGGTCCCGTACGAGCAGTACTTC,CASSGPMVPYEQYF,.,TRBJ2-7,.,TRBV7-9
TGTGCCACCAGCAGAGATCTAAAGTCCGAGCAGTACTTC,CATSRDLKSEQYF,.,TRBJ2-7,.,TRBV15
TGTGCCAGCAGCTTGGGGGCCCATCAGCCCCAGCATTTT,CASSLGAHQPQHF,.,TRBJ1-5,.,TRBV5-4
TGTGCCAGCAGTTACTCCGGGAGGGCCTCTGAGCAGTTCTTC,CASSYSGRASEQFF,.,TRBJ2-1,TRBD2,TRBV6-5
TGTGCCAGCAGCCGGACTTCGGCTGAAGCTTTCTTT,CASSRTSAEAFF,.,TRBJ1-1,.,TRBV11-2
TGTGCCAGTCCTACCCGGACAGGGAGTCCCAACTATGGCTACACCTTC,CASPTRTGSPNYGYTF,.,TRBJ1-2,TRBD1,TRBV2
TGTGCCAGCAGCCAAGACCCTGGGGACAGGGGTTTCACCGGGGAGCTGTTTTTT,CASSQDPGDRGFTGELFF,.,TRBJ2-2,TRBD1,TRBV14
TGTGCCACCAGCAGACAGGCTAGCGCCCGCACAGATACGCAGTATTTT,CATSRQASARTDTQYF,.,TRBJ2-3,.,TRBV15
TGTGCCAGTAGTATTACAGCGAACACTGAAGCTTTCTTT,CASSITANTEAFF,.,TRBJ1-1,.,TRBV19
TGTGCCAGCAGTAGGGGACAGGGGGCCTACAATGAGCAGTTCTTC,CASSRGQGAYNEQFF,once,TRBJ2-1,TRBD1,TRBV27
TGTGCCAGCAGTTTGGGAGGGGCGGGCTACGAGCAGTACTTC,CASSLGGAGYEQYF,.,TRBJ2-7,TRBD2,TRBV27
TGTGCCAGCAGCTTCACAAACTACGAGCAGTACTTC,CASSFTNYEQYF,.,TRBJ2-7,.,TRBV7-2
TGTGCCAGCAGCCAAGACGGCGGGTCCGCCTACGAGCAGTACTTC,CASSQDGGSAYEQYF,.,TRBJ2-7,.,TRBV14
TGTGCCAGCAGCTTCCAGGGAATACAGCCCCAGCATTTT,CASSFQGIQPQHF,.,TRBJ1-5,.,TRBV28
TGTGCCAGCAGCCCAGACAGGGGGGCCCACGAGCAGTACTTC,CASSPDRGAHEQYF,.,TRBJ2-7,TRBD1,TRBV13
TGTGCCAGCAGTTCAAGAGGGACTCCCACCTACGAGCAGTACTTC,CASSSRGTPTYEQYF,.,TRBJ2-7,.,TRBV27
TGTGCCAGCAGCCCCACGGGGGGGGACTACGAGCAGTACTTC,CASSPTGGDYEQYF,once,TRBJ2-7,TRBD2,TRBV9
TGTGCCAGCAGCTTCAGGGGGTTAGAGACCCAGTACTTC,CASSFRGLETQYF,.,TRBJ2-5,TRBD1,TRBV4-2
TGTGCCAGCAGCCCCTCTGCACGGGAGCAGTTCTTC,CASSPSAREQFF,.,TRBJ2-1,.,TRBV27
TGTGCCAGCAGTAAATCAGGGGGCGAGGGAGATACGCAGTATTTT,CASSKSGGEGDTQYF,once,TRBJ2-3,TRBD1,TRBV6-4
TGTGCCAGCAGCTTGCCCCGGGGGAAAGTAACTAATGAAAAACTGTTTTTT,CASSLPRGKVTNEKLFF,.,TRBJ1-4,.,TRBV7-9
TGTGCCAGTAGTGTCGGCGCAGGGTTCGGGTACGAGCAGTACTTC,CASSVGAGFGYEQYF,.,TRBJ2-7,.,TRBV19